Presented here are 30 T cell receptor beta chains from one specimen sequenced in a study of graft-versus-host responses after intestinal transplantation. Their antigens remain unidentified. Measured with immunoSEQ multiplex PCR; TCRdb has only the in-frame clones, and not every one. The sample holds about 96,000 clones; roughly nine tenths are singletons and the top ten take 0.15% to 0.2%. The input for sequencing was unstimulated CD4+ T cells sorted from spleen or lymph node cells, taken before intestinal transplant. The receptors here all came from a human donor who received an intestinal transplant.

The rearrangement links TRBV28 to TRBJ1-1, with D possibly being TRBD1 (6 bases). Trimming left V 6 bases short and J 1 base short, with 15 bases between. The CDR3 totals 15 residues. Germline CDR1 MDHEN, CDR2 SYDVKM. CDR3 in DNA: TGTGCCAGCAGCCCACTCAGGGGCCAGAACACTGAAGCTTTCTTT. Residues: CASSPLRGQNTEAFF.

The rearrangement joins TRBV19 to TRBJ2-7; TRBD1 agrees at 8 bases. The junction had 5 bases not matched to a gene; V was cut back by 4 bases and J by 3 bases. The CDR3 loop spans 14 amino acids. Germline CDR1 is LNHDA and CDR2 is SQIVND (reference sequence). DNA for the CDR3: TGTGCCAGTAGTAGGACAGGGAGTAACTACGAGCAGTACTTC. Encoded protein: CASSRTGSNYEQYF. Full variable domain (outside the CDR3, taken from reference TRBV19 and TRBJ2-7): DGGITQSPKYLFRKEGQNVTLSCEQNLNHDAMYWYRQDPGQGLRLIYYSQIVNDFQKGDIAEGYSVSREKKESFPLTVTSAQKNPTAFYLCASSRTGSNYEQYFGPGTRLTVT.

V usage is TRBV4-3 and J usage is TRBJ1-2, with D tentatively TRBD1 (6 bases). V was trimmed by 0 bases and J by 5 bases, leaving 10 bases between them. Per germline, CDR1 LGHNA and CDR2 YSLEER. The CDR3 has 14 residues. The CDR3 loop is CASSQESRGYGYTF. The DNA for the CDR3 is TGCGCCAGCAGCCAAGAAAGCAGGGGATATGGCTACACCTTC.

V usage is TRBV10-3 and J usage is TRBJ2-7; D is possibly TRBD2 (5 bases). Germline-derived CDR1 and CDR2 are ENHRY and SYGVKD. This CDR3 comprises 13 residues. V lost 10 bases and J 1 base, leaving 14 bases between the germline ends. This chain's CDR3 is CATKGEGSYEQYF. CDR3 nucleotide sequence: TGTGCCACCAAGGGTGAGGGTTCCTACGAGCAGTACTTC.

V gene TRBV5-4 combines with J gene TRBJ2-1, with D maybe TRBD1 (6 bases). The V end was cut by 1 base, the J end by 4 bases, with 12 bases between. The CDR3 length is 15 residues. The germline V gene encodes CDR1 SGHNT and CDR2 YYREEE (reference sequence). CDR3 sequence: CASSLKGTQYNEQFF. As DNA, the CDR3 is TGTGCCAGCAGCTTGAAAGGGACACAATACAATGAGCAGTTCTTC.

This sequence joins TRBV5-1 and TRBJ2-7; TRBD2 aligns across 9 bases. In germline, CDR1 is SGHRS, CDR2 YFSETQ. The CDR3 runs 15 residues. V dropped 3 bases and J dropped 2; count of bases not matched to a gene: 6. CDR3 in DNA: TGCGCCAGCAGCTCGGCGACTAGCGGTCCCTACGAGCAGTACTTC. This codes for CASSSATSGPYEQYF. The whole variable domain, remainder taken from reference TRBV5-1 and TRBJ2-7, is KAGVTQTPRYLIKTRGQQVTLSCSPISGHRSVSWYQQTPGQGLQFLFEYFSETQRNKGNFPGRFSGRQFSNSRSEMNVSTLELGDSALYLCASSSATSGPYEQYFGPGTRLTVT.

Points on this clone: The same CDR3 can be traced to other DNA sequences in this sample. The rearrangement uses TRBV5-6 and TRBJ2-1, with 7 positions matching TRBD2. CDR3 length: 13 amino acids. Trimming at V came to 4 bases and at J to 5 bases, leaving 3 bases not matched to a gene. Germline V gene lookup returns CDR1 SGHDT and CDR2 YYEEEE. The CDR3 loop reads CASSPGLDNEQFF. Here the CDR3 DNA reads TGTGCCAGCAGCCCCGGACTAGACAATGAGCAGTTCTTC. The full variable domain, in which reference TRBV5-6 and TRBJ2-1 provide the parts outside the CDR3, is DAGVTQSPTHLIKTRGQQVTLRCSPKSGHDTVSWYQQALGQGPQFIFQYYEEEERQRGNFPDRFSGHQFPNYSSELNVNALLLGDSALYLCASSPGLDNEQFFGPGTRLTVL.

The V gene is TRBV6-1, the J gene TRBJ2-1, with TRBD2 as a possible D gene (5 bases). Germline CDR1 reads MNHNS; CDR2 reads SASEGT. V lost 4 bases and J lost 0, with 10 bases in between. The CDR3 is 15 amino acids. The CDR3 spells CASSATSTSYNEQFF. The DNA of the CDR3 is TGTGCCAGCAGTGCAACTAGTACCTCCTACAATGAGCAGTTCTTC.

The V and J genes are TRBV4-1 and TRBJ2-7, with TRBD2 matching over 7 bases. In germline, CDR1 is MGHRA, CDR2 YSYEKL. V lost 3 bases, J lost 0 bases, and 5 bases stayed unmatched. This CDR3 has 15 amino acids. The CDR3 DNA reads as TGCGCCAGCAGCCAGCGGCGGGGGAGCTCCTACGAGCAGTACTTC. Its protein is CASSQRRGSSYEQYF.

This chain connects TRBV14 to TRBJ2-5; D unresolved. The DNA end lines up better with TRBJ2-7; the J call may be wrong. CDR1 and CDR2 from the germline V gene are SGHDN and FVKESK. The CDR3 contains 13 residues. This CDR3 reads CASSQESVYEQYF. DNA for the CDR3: TGTGCCAGCAGCCAAGAATCCGTATACGAGCAGTACTTC.

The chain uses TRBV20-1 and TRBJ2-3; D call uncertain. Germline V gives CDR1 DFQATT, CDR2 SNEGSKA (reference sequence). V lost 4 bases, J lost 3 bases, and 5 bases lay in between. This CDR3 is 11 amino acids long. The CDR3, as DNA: TGCAGTGCTACACATACAGATACGCAGTATTTT. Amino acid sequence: CSATHTDTQYF.

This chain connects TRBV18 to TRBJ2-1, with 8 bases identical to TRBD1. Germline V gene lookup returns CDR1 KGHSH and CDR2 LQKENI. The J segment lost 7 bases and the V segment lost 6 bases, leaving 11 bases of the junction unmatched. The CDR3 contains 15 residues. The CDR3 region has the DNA TGTGCCAGCTCGTCGGGACAGGCCCCCAATAATGAGCAGTTCTTC. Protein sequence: CASSSGQAPNNEQFF.

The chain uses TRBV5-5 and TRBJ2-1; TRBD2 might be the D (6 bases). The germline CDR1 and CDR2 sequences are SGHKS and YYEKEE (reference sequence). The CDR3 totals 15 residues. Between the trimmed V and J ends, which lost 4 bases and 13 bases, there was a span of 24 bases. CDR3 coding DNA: TGTGCCAGCAGCCTGGGATTGGAGGGACTGCGGATTCAGTTCTTC. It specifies CASSLGLEGLRIQFF.

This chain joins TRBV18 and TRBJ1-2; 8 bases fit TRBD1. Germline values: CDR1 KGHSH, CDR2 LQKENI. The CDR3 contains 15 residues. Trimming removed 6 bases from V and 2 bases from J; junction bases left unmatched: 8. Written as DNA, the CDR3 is TGTGCCAGCTCCCCTGGACAGGGACCCAACTATGGCTACACCTTC. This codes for CASSPGQGPNYGYTF. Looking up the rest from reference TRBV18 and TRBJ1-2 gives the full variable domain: NAGVMQNPRHLVRRRGQEARLRCSPMKGHSHVYWYRQLPEEGLKFMVYLQKENIIDESGMPKERFSAEFPKEGPSILRIQQVVRGDSAAYFCASSPGQGPNYGYTFGSGTRLTVV.

CDR3: CASSRGPRLAGGFTDTQYF. The CDR3 coding sequence is TGTGCCAGCAGCCGGGGGCCCCGGCTAGCGGGGGGTTTCACAGATACGCAGTATTTT. V and J are TRBV5-6 and TRBJ2-3; 11 nucleotides line up with TRBD2. V lost 4 bases to trimming and J lost 2 bases; unmatched junction nucleotides: 15. There are 19 residues in the CDR3. Germline V gene data show CDR1 as SGHDT and CDR2 as YYEEEE.

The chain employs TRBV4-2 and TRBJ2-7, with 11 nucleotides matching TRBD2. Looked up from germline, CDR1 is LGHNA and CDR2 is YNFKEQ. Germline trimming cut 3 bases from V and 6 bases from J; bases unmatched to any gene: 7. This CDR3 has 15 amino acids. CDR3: CASSHAGTSGFEQYF. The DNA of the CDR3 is TGTGCCAGCAGCCATGCCGGGACTAGCGGATTCGAGCAGTACTTC.

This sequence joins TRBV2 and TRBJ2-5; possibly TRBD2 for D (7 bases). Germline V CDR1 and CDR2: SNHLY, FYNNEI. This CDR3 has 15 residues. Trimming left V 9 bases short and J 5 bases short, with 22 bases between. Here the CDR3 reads CARTLGGLKGETQYF. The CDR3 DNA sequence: TGTGCCAGGACGCTGGGGGGGCTCAAAGGGGAGACCCAGTACTTC. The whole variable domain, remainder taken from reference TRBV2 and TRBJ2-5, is EPEVTQTPSHQVTQMGQEVILRCVPISNHLYFYWYRQILGQKVEFLVSFYNNEISEKSEIFDDQFSVERPDGSNFTLKIRSTKLEDSAMYFCARTLGGLKGETQYFGPGTRLLVL.

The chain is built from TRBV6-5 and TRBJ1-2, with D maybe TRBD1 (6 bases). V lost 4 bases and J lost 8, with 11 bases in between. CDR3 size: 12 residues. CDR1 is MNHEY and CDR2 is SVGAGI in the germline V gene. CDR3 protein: CASSWGPRGYTF. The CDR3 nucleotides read TGTGCCAGCAGTTGGGGGCCCCGGGGCTACACCTTC.

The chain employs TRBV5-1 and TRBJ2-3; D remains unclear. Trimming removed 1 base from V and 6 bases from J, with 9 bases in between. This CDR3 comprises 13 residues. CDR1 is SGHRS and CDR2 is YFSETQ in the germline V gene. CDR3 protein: CASSLLSPDTQYF. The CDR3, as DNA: TGCGCCAGCAGCTTGCTTTCCCCTGATACGCAGTATTTT.

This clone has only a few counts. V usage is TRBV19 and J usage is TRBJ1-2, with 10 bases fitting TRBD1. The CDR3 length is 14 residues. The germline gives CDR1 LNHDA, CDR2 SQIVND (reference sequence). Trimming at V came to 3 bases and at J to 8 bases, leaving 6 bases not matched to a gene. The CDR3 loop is CASSIDRGLRGYTF. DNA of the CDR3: TGTGCCAGTAGTATCGACAGGGGGCTAAGAGGCTACACCTTC.

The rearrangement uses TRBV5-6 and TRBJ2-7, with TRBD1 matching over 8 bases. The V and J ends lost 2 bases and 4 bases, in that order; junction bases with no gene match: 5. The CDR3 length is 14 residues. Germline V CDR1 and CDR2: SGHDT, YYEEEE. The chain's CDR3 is CASSFGQGRYEQYF. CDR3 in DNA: TGTGCCAGCAGCTTCGGACAGGGAAGGTACGAGCAGTACTTC.

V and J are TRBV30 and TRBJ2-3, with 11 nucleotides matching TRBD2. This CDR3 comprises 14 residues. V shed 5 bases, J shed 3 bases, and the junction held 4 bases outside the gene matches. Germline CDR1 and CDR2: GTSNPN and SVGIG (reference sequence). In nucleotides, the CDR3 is TGTGCCTGGCGGATAGCGGGGGGGACAGATACGCAGTATTTT. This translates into CAWRIAGGTDTQYF.

The DNA for the CDR3 is TGTGCCAGTAGTATAGGGTGGACAGGGACGTCTCAGCCCCAGCATTTT. It codes for CASSIGWTGTSQPQHF. V and J are TRBV19 and TRBJ1-5; 8 positions agree with TRBD1. The length of the CDR3 is 16 residues. The V and J ends lost 1 base and 6 bases, in that order; junction bases with no gene match: 8. In germline, CDR1 is LNHDA, CDR2 SQIVND (reference sequence).

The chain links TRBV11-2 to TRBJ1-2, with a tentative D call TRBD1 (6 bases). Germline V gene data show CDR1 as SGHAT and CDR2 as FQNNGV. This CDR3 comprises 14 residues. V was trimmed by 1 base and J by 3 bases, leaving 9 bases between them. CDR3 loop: CASSLARGHYGYTF. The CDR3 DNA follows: TGTGCCAGCAGCTTAGCCAGGGGCCACTATGGCTACACCTTC.

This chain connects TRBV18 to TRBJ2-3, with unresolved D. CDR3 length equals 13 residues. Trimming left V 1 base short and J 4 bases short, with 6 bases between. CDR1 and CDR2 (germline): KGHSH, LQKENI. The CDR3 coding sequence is TGTGCCAGCTCACCACGCCGGGCAGATACGCAGTATTTT. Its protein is CASSPRRADTQYF.

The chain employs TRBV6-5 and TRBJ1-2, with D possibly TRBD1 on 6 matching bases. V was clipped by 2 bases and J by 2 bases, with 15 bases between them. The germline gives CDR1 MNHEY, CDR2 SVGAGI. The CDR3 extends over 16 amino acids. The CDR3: CASSYTGTKENYGYTF. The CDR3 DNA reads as TGTGCCAGCAGTTACACTGGGACAAAGGAAAACTATGGCTACACCTTC.

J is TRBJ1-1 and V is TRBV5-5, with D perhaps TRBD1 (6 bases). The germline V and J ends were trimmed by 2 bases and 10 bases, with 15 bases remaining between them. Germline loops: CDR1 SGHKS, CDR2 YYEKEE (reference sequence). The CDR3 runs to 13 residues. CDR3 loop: CASSFTGLQPAFF. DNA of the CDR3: TGTGCCAGCAGCTTCACAGGGCTCCAGCCAGCTTTCTTT.

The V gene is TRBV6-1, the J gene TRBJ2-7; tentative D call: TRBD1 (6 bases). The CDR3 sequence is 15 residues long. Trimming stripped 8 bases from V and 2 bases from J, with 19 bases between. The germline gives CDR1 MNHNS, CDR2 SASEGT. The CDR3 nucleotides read TGTGCCAGCTCACTAACACAGGGTGCTCCCTACGAGCAGTACTTC. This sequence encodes CASSLTQGAPYEQYF.

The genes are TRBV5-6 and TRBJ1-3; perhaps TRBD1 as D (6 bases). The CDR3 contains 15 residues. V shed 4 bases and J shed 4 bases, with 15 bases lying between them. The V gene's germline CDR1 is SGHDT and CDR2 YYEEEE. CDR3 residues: CASSDETGPGNTIYF. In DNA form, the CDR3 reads TGTGCCAGCAGCGATGAGACAGGTCCCGGAAACACCATATATTTT.

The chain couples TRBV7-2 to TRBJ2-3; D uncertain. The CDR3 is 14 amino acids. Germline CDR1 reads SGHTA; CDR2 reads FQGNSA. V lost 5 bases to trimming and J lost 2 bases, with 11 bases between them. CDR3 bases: TGTGCCAGCAGCCCTGACTGGAACACAGATACGCAGTATTTT. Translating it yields CASSPDWNTDTQYF. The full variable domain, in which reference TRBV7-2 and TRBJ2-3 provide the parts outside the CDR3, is GAGVSQSPSNKVTEKGKDVELRCDPISGHTALYWYRQSLGQGLEFLIYFQGNSAPDKSGLPSDRFSAERTGGSVSTLTIQRTQQEDSAVYLCASSPDWNTDTQYFGPGTRLTVL.